This T cell receptor (beta chain) derives from a study of tumor T cells in aggressive B-cell lymphoma. Germline CDR1 is DFQATT and CDR2 is SNEGSKA (reference sequence). This CDR3 spans 11 amino acids. Trimming shortened V by 6 bases and J by 7 bases, and 13 bases separated the two germline ends. Clones were read by immunoSEQ multiplex PCR, and TCRdb kept only the in-frame ones, dropping some. The sample contains 4,500 to 5,000 clones, 70% to 90% of which appear only once. The sequencing sample was made of tumor tissue. This receptor was identified in an adult with diffuse large B cell lymphoma. This rearrangement joins TRBV20-1 to TRBJ2-7; tentatively, D is TRBD2 (7 bases). This CDR3 reads CSARGGLEQYF. The CDR3 DNA is TGCAGTGCGAGGGGGGGTTTGGAGCAGTACTTC.